Presented here are 24 T cell receptor beta chains from one specimen sequenced in a study of identical twins. TCRdb used MiXCR to reprocess the 5' RACE reads, holding one entry per CDR3 protein. This sample has a few hundred thousand distinct CDR3 sequences, with over 9.5% found just once. The specimen sequenced was memory T cells sorted from blood. Receptors were obtained from a man over 45 in good health.

The V call is TRBV5-1, the J call TRBJ2-5, with TRBD2 as a possible D gene (5 bases). The CDR3 contains 14 residues. The V end was cut by 3 bases, the J end by 2 bases, with 11 bases between. Germline V lookup: CDR1 SGHRS, CDR2 YFSETQ. CDR3 loop: CASSSRTFQETQYF. The CDR3 nucleotides read TGCGCCAGCAGCTCCCGGACTTTTCAAGAGACCCAGTACTTC.

This clonotype was counted many times. J is TRBJ2-3 and V is TRBV5-5; D uncertain. The CDR3 length is 16 residues. V lost 0 bases to trimming and J lost 4 bases, with 15 bases between them. Germline V gene lookup returns CDR1 SGHKS and CDR2 YYEKEE (reference sequence). The CDR3 sequence is CASSLVGSSSADTQYF. In DNA form, the CDR3 reads TGTGCCAGCAGCTTGGTCGGCAGTTCAAGCGCAGATACGCAGTATTTT.

The gene calls are TRBV5-1 and TRBJ1-1; D call uncertain. This CDR3 is 14 amino acids long. The ends were cut back, 3 bases at V and 4 bases at J, with 13 bases in the middle. Germline CDR1 is SGHRS and CDR2 is YFSETQ. The CDR3 loop reads CASSSGLMSTEAFF. The CDR3 DNA reads as TGCGCCAGCAGCTCTGGACTGATGAGCACTGAAGCTTTCTTT.

There are a few counts of this clonotype. The rearrangement links TRBV27 to TRBJ1-5; tentatively, D is TRBD1 (5 bases). This CDR3 has 14 residues. Germline loops: CDR1 MNHEY, CDR2 SMNVEV (reference sequence). V dropped 3 bases and J dropped 6 bases, with 12 bases sitting between them. The CDR3 sequence is CASSLGPGGQPQHF. CDR3 nucleotides: TGTGCCAGCAGTTTGGGTCCGGGGGGTCAGCCCCAGCATTTT.

There are a few counts of this clonotype. The V gene is TRBV2, the J gene TRBJ1-6; 8 nucleotides match TRBD1. The length of the CDR3 is 16 residues. Looked up from germline, CDR1 is SNHLY and CDR2 is FYNNEI. V was pared by 7 bases and J by 2 bases, with 7 bases of the junction left unmatched. The CDR3 protein is CASTAGQGPYNSPLHF. CDR3 nucleotide sequence: TGTGCCAGCACTGCCGGACAGGGACCCTATAATTCACCCCTCCACTTT.

The table lists this clonotype with a few counts. The chain employs TRBV5-1 and TRBJ2-6; unclear D gene. Germline CDR1 reads SGHRS; CDR2 reads YFSETQ. CDR3 length: 15 amino acids. V was shortened by 0 bases and J by 1 base, with 5 bases between the two germline ends. The DNA of the CDR3 is TGCGCCAGCAGCTTGGAACAGTCTGGGGCCAACGTCCTGACTTTC. Amino acids: CASSLEQSGANVLTF. The whole variable domain, filled in from reference TRBV5-1 and TRBJ2-6, reads KAGVTQTPRYLIKTRGQQVTLSCSPISGHRSVSWYQQTPGQGLQFLFEYFSETQRNKGNFPGRFSGRQFSNSRSEMNVSTLELGDSALYLCASSLEQSGANVLTFGAGSRLTVL.

This clonotype occurred many times. DNA of the CDR3: TGTGCCAGCAGCGTTACTAGAGGGCCCTACAATGAGCAGTTCTTC. Encoded protein: CASSVTRGPYNEQFF. This rearrangement joins TRBV7-2 to TRBJ2-1, with a tentative D call TRBD2 (5 bases). CDR1 SGHTA and CDR2 FQGNSA come from the germline V gene. Trimming removed 5 bases at V and 2 bases at J, with 13 bases between. The CDR3 consists of 15 residues.

This clonotype was observed at least ten times. The chain links TRBV7-6 to TRBJ1-5, with 9 bases fitting TRBD1. V shed 1 base, J shed 1 base, and the junction held 2 bases outside the gene matches. The germline CDR1 and CDR2 sequences are SGHVS and FNYEAQ. The CDR3 consists of 16 residues. CDR3 DNA: TGTGCCAGCAGCTTAGGGACAGGGGTGAGCAATCAGCCCCAGCATTTT. As protein: CASSLGTGVSNQPQHF.

Only one count was recorded for this clonotype. The genes are TRBV4-3 and TRBJ2-5; possibly TRBD2 for D (6 bases). Trimming stripped 4 bases from V and 7 bases from J, with 19 bases between. This CDR3 spans 15 amino acids. Per germline, CDR1 LGHNA and CDR2 YSLEER. This CDR3 is CASSPSPGTEGTQYF. For the CDR3, the DNA is TGCGCCAGCAGCCCATCGCCCGGGACGGAGGGGACCCAGTACTTC.

This clonotype was observed many times. The chain employs TRBV26 and TRBJ2-3; the D segment call TRBD2 is taken from the table without a DNA check. TRBV26 is flagged as a pseudogene. The CDR3 totals 23 residues. This CDR3 is CASSSLVRGLAGGSRGKTDTQYF. CDR3 bases: TGTGCCAGCAGTTCATTAGTGCGCGGACTAGCGGGAGGCTCCAGAGGTAAAACAGATACGCAGTATTTT.

This sequence joins TRBV7-2 and TRBJ1-2; 7 bases line up with TRBD1. CDR3 length: 13 residues. With 3 bases clipped from V and 8 bases from J, the junction kept 6 bases outside the gene matches. Germline values: CDR1 SGHTA, CDR2 FQGNSA. In DNA, the CDR3 is TGTGCCAGCAGCTTCCGGGACAGTCGAGGCTACACCTTC. Its translation: CASSFRDSRGYTF.

V usage is TRBV25-1 and J usage is TRBJ2-3, with 9 nucleotides matching TRBD2. From germline, CDR1 is MGHDK and CDR2 SYGVNS. The CDR3 covers 15 residues. V lost 3 bases to trimming and J lost 5 bases; unmatched junction nucleotides: 6. The CDR3 DNA reads TGTGCCAGCAGTGATCTAGCGGGACTCCAAGATACGCAGTATTTT. The encoded protein is CASSDLAGLQDTQYF.

The chain employs TRBV27 and TRBJ2-3; TRBD2 matches at 16 bases. There are 16 residues in the CDR3. J gave up 4 bases and V 6 bases, and 4 bases lay outside the gene matches. In germline, CDR1 is MNHEY, CDR2 SMNVEV (reference sequence). CDR3 nucleotide sequence: TGTGCCAGCAGCATCGGGACTAGCGGGAGGGCAGATACGCAGTATTTT. The encoded protein is CASSIGTSGRADTQYF.

The chain uses TRBV12-3 or TRBV12-4 and TRBJ1-3; no clear D gene. V lost 1 base and J lost 2, with 12 bases in between. The CDR3 consists of 16 residues. The chain's CDR3 is CASSLESHIPGNTIYF. CDR3 sequence (DNA): TGTGCCAGCAGTTTAGAGTCACACATCCCTGGAAACACCATATATTTT.

The V and J genes are TRBV12-3 or TRBV12-4 and TRBJ2-6; D is unclear. Trimming shortened V by 7 bases and J by 0 bases, and 7 bases separated the two germline ends. The CDR3 runs 14 residues. DNA of the CDR3: TGTGCCAGCACCTTGGCCTCTGGGGCCAACGTCCTGACTTTC. Its protein is CASTLASGANVLTF.

The count of this clonotype is one. The gene calls are TRBV11-2 and TRBJ1-2; D gene ambiguous. With 1 base removed from V and 6 bases from J, the gap between germline ends came to 9 bases. The CDR3 runs to 13 residues. Germline CDR1 reads SGHAT; CDR2 reads FQNNGV. The DNA for the CDR3 is TGTGCCAGCAGCTTAGGGTTTAAGAATGGCTACACCTTC. Residues: CASSLGFKNGYTF. Variable domain in full (rest from reference TRBV11-2 and TRBJ1-2): EAGVAQSPRYKIIEKRQSVAFWCNPISGHATLYWYQQILGQGPKLLIQFQNNGVVDDSQLPKDRFSAERLKGVDSTLKIQPAKLEDSAVYLCASSLGFKNGYTFGSGTRLTVV.

This clonotype was counted at least ten times. For the CDR3, the DNA is TGCAGTGCTAGCCAACGGGAGTCATCGACCTACGAGCAGTACTTC. It yields the protein CSASQRESSTYEQYF. The chain has TRBV20-1 and TRBJ2-7; D is perhaps TRBD2 (6 bases). This CDR3 has 15 residues. Germline values: CDR1 DFQATT, CDR2 SNEGSKA (reference sequence). V was pared by 3 bases and J by 2 bases, with 17 bases between.

In this sample, this clonotype turned up a few times. This chain joins TRBV3-1 and TRBJ1-1; 7 bases line up with TRBD1. There are 13 residues in the CDR3. Germline lookup yields CDR1 LGHDT and CDR2 YNNKEL (reference sequence). Trimming removed 1 base from V and 7 bases from J; junction bases left unmatched: 3. The CDR3 coding sequence is TGTGCCAGCAGCCAAGCGACAGGGAATGAAGCTTTCTTT. It specifies CASSQATGNEAFF.

This clonotype was seen ten or more times. At one boundary the junction diverges from the germline segment, which might be a read error. The CDR3 nucleotides read TGCAGTGCCAGAGTGGGAGGGGGGCAGGCGGCGAATGAGCAGTTCTTC. The encoded protein is CSARVGGGQAANEQFF. V and J are TRBV20-1 and TRBJ2-1; D is possibly TRBD2 (7 bases). Germline assignment: CDR1 DFQATT and CDR2 SNEGSKA (reference sequence). The CDR3 is 16 amino acids.

This clonotype was counted many times. J is TRBJ2-3 and V is TRBV5-1; D is ambiguous. In germline, CDR1 is SGHRS, CDR2 YFSETQ. V gave up 5 bases and J gave up 0 bases, with 10 bases separating them. The CDR3 runs to 14 residues. The CDR3, as DNA: TGCGCCAGCAGACCATCCTCTAGCACAGATACGCAGTATTTT. As protein: CASRPSSSTDTQYF.

This clonotype appeared many times. The rearrangement joins TRBV4-3 to TRBJ2-5; no clear D gene. Trimming took off 0 bases at V and 2 bases at J, with 10 bases between the two ends. Germline V CDR1 and CDR2: LGHNA, YSLEER. This CDR3 has 15 residues. CDR3 loop: CASSQEFRQQETQYF. The CDR3 coding sequence is TGCGCCAGCAGCCAAGAATTCCGGCAGCAAGAGACCCAGTACTTC.

The chain recombines TRBV7-2 with TRBJ2-4, with D tentatively TRBD1 (6 bases). The CDR3 has 14 amino acids. CDR1 is SGHTA and CDR2 is FQGNSA in the germline V gene. The V end was cut by 4 bases, the J end by 5 bases, with 12 bases between. The CDR3 DNA is TGTGCCAGCAGCTCCCCCGGGACACAAAACATTCAGTACTTC. This encodes CASSSPGTQNIQYF.

This clonotype was seen a few times. The genes are TRBV11-1 and TRBJ2-5; 7 bases are shared with TRBD1. The V gene end was trimmed by 2 bases and the J gene end by 12 bases; junction bases not matched to a gene: 6. In germline, CDR1 is SGHAT, CDR2 FQDESV (reference sequence). The CDR3 runs to 12 residues. The CDR3 region has the DNA TGTGCCAGCAGCTTACTTGAGGGGGCCGAGTACTTC. Protein: CASSLLEGAEYF.

This clonotype occurred many times. This chain connects TRBV6-1 to TRBJ1-1; a weak D match, TRBD1 (5 bases). The CDR3 covers 15 residues. CDR1 MNHNS and CDR2 SASEGT come from the germline V gene. The ends were cut back, 6 bases at V and 4 bases at J, with 18 bases in the middle. The CDR3 loop is CASRSGTERLTEAFF. DNA for the CDR3: TGTGCCAGCAGATCGGGGACGGAACGCCTCACTGAAGCTTTCTTT.